This TCR beta chain was observed in a study of OX40 agonist ivuxolimab in advanced cancers. Study-wide points: Among expanded peripheral T cells, antigen specificity went undetermined. At 0.1 to 3.0 mg/kg and by week 6, clonal expansion occurred in CD4+ and CD8+ blood T cells.

The method was immunoSEQ multiplex PCR; TCRdb's version includes in-frame clones alone and lacks a portion of them. The profile shows tens of thousands of clones, approximately 90% of them singletons. The CDR3 covers 13 residues. V was clipped by 1 base and J by 8 bases, with 10 bases between them. CDR1 is SGHTA, CDR2 FQGNSA, per germline. To note about this clone: The antigen remains undetermined.

Peripheral blood came from all dose cohorts at three timepoints. Specimen: CD4+ or CD8+ T cells sorted from blood, collected in a trial of the OX40 agonist ivuxolimab. This clonotype originated in an adult with an advanced solid tumor such as melanoma, head and neck, liver or kidney cancer. The chain recombines TRBV7-2 with TRBJ2-3; D is unclear. The CDR3 coding sequence is TGTGCCAGCAGCTTAGTGGTGTCTGGTACGCAGTATTTT. It encodes CASSLVVSGTQYF.